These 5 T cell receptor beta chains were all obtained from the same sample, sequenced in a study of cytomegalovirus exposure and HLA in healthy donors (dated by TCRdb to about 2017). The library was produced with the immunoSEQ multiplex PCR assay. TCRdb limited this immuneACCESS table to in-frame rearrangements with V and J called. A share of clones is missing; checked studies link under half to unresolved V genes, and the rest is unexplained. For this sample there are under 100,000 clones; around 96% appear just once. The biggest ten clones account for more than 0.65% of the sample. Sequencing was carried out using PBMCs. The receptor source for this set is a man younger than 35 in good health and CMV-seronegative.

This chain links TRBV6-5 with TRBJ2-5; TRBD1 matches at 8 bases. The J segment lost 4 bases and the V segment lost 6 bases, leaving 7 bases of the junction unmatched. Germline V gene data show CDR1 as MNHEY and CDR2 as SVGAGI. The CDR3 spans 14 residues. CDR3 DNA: TGTGCCAGCAGCAGAAGGACAGGGTCAGAGACCCAGTACTTC. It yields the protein CASSRRTGSETQYF.

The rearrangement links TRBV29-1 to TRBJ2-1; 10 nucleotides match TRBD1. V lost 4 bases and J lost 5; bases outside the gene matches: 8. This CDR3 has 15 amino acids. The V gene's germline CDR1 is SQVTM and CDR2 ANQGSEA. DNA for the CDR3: TGCAGCGTTGCGGCCGGGACAGGGGTCCACAATGAGCAGTTCTTC. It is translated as CSVAAGTGVHNEQFF.

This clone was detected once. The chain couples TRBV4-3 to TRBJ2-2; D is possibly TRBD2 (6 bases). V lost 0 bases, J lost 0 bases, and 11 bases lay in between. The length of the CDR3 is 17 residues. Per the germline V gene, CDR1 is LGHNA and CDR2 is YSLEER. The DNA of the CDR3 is TGCGCCAGCAGCCAAGATCCTAGCGCTGCGAACACCGGGGAGCTGTTTTTT. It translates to CASSQDPSAANTGELFF.

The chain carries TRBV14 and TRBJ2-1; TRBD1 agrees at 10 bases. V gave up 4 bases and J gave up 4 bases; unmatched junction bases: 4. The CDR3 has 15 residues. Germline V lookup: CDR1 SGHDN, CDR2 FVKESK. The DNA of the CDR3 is TGTGCCAGCAGCCGAGACAGGGGGCAGTACAATGAGCAGTTCTTC. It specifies CASSRDRGQYNEQFF.

CDR3 in amino acids: CASTQAISGSSKQFF. The CDR3 coding sequence is TGTGCCAGCACTCAAGCGATTAGCGGGAGTAGCAAGCAGTTCTTC. The chain uses TRBV2 and TRBJ2-1; 9 bases fit TRBD2. V was pared by 7 bases and J by 11 bases, with 15 bases of the junction left unmatched. The CDR3 is made up of 15 amino acids. Germline CDR1 SNHLY, CDR2 FYNNEI.